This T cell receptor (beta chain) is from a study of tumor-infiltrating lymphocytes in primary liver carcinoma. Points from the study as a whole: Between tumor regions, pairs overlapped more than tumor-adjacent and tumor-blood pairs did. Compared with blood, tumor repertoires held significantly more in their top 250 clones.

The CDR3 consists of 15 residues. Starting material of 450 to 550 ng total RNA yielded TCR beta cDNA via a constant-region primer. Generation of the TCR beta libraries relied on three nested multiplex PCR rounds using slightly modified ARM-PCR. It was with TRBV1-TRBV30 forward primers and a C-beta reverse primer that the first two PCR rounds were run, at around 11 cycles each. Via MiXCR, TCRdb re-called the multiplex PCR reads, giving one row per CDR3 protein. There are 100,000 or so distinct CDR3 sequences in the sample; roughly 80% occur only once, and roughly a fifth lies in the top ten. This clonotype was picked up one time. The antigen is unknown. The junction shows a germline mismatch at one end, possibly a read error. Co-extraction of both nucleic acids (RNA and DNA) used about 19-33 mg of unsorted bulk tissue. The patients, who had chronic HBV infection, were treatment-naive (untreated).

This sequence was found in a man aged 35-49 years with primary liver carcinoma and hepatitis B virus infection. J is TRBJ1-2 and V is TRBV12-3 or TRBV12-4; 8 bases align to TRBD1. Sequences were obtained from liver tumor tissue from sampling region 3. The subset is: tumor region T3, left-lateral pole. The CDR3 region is CVSSFRQGLDYGYTF. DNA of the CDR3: TGTGTCAGCAGTTTCAGACAGGGGCTCGACTATGGCTACACCTTC.